One and the same sample provided the 29 T cell receptor beta chains below, sequenced in a study of blood T cell repertoires in COVID-19. The repertoire was sequenced with immunoSEQ multiplex PCR; TCRdb's copy has only in-frame clones and lacks some. The table includes approximately 71,000 clones, 79% detected once. Input material: peripheral blood. The receptors originated from a man in his sixties with active or convalescent COVID-19.

The chain carries TRBV7-3 and TRBJ2-5; possibly TRBD2 for D (5 bases). Trimming stripped 0 bases from V and 5 bases from J, with 10 bases between. The germline V gene has CDR1 SGHTA and CDR2 FQGTGA. This CDR3 region has 14 residues. The CDR3 DNA reads TGTGCCAGCAGCTTAACGGGAGATAGGGAGACCCAGTACTTC. Translation: CASSLTGDRETQYF.

The CDR3 loop reads CASSDTGGTNYGYTF. The CDR3 DNA sequence: TGTGCCAGCTCGGATACAGGGGGCACTAACTATGGCTACACCTTC. This chain uses TRBV9 with TRBJ1-2; 9 bases map to TRBD1. This CDR3 has 15 residues. After removal of 7 bases from V and 0 bases from J, the junction contained 7 bases not matched to a gene. Looked up from germline, CDR1 is SGDLS and CDR2 is YYNGEE.

The rearrangement links TRBV4-1 to TRBJ2-7; TRBD2 aligns across 9 bases. V was clipped by 1 base and J by 3 bases; unmatched bases: 10. CDR3 length: 17 amino acids. The V gene's germline CDR1 is MGHRA and CDR2 YSYEKL. The CDR3 region is CASSQVVGPAGGYEQYF. CDR3 nucleotides: TGCGCCAGCAGCCAAGTGGTCGGGCCAGCGGGGGGCTACGAGCAGTACTTC.

DNA of the CDR3: TGCGCCAGCAGGAAGGGACAGGACACCGGGGAGCTGTTTTTT. It specifies CASRKGQDTGELFF. The V and J genes are TRBV5-1 and TRBJ2-2; 8 nucleotides line up with TRBD1. V trimming: 5 bases; J trimming: 3 bases; junction bases outside the gene matches: 3. The CDR3 has 14 residues. CDR1 SGHRS and CDR2 YFSETQ come from the germline V gene.

This chain uses TRBV3-1 (or the pseudogene TRBV3-2) with TRBJ2-2; perhaps TRBD2 as D (6 bases). Per germline, CDR1 LGHDT and CDR2 YNNKEL (reference sequence). Trimming shortened V by 0 bases and J by 7 bases, and 12 bases separated the two germline ends. This CDR3 spans 15 amino acids. The CDR3 spells CASSQEGGEYGELFF. In DNA, the CDR3 is TGTGCCAGCAGCCAAGAAGGCGGGGAGTACGGGGAGCTGTTTTTT.

The V and J genes are TRBV10-2 and TRBJ1-1; D remains unclear. Germline loops: CDR1 WSHSY, CDR2 SAAADI. The CDR3 sequence is 14 residues long. Trimming stripped 2 bases from V and 1 base from J, with 8 bases between. CDR3 region: CASSEDAENTEAFF. In nucleotides, the CDR3 is TGCGCCAGCAGTGAGGACGCGGAGAACACTGAAGCTTTCTTT.

The chain joins TRBV9 to TRBJ1-6; 10 bases align to TRBD1. The junction had 6 bases not matched to a gene; V was cut back by 0 bases and J by 9 bases. Germline CDR1 SGDLS, CDR2 YYNGEE. The CDR3 is 16 residues long. CDR3 residues: CASSVEGQGLGSPLHF. DNA of the CDR3: TGTGCCAGCAGCGTAGAGGGACAGGGGTTAGGTTCACCCCTCCACTTT.

CDR3 in amino acids: CACGTGFSEAFF. The DNA of the CDR3 is TGTGCCTGCGGGACAGGGTTTTCAGAAGCTTTCTTT. The chain employs TRBV3-1 (or the pseudogene TRBV3-2) and TRBJ1-1; 9 nucleotides line up with TRBD1. Per the germline V gene, CDR1 is LGHDT and CDR2 is YNNKEL (reference sequence). The CDR3 is made up of 12 amino acids. V shed 11 bases, J shed 8 bases, and the junction held 9 bases outside the gene matches.

The chain is built from TRBV5-4 and TRBJ1-2, with TRBD1 identical over 8 bases. CDR1 is SGHNT and CDR2 is YYREEE in the germline V gene (reference sequence). This CDR3 region has 14 residues. Germline trimming cut 2 bases from V and 4 bases from J; bases unmatched to any gene: 4. CDR3 DNA sequence: TGTGCCAGCAGCTTAAGGACAGGGTCCTATGGCTACACCTTC. Translation gives CASSLRTGSYGYTF.

The V call is TRBV3-1 (or the pseudogene TRBV3-2), the J call TRBJ2-7, with D tentatively TRBD2 (6 bases). Trimming removed 3 bases at V and 11 bases at J, with 23 bases between. The V gene's germline CDR1 is LGHDT and CDR2 YNNKEL (reference sequence). The CDR3 sequence is 15 residues long. CDR3 in DNA: TGTGCCAGCAGCCACCCTTTGACGGGGGTTTCTACGGAGTACTTC. Its translation: CASSHPLTGVSTEYF.

This chain links TRBV7-9 with TRBJ2-2, with D tentatively TRBD1 (5 bases). The germline V gene encodes CDR1 SEHNR and CDR2 FQNEAQ (reference sequence). The CDR3 is made up of 15 amino acids. V was trimmed by 6 bases and J by 3 bases, leaving 14 bases between them. The CDR3, as DNA: TGTGCCAGCAGTTCGATCCTCAGGGACACCGGGGAGCTGTTTTTT. Residues: CASSSILRDTGELFF.

The rearrangement uses TRBV24-1 and TRBJ2-1; 7 nucleotides line up with TRBD1. CDR1 is KGHDR and CDR2 is SFDVKD in the germline V gene. Trimming at V came to 4 bases and at J to 2 bases, leaving 7 bases not matched to a gene. There are 16 residues in the CDR3. The CDR3 here is CATSETTGRAYNEQFF. In DNA form, the CDR3 reads TGTGCCACCAGTGAGACGACAGGGAGAGCCTACAATGAGCAGTTCTTC.

The chain joins TRBV7-2 to TRBJ1-1; 7 bases align to TRBD1. In germline, CDR1 is SGHTA, CDR2 FQGNSA. This CDR3 contains 13 residues. V shed 5 bases and J 8 bases; nucleotides not matched to a gene: 8. The CDR3 nucleotides read TGTGCCAGCAGCCCGAGGACAGGCGACGAAGCTTTCTTT. Its translation: CASSPRTGDEAFF.

This clone was detected a few times. DNA of the CDR3: TGTGCCAGCACCGATGGGACAGACCAGCAAGGTAGTGGCTACACCTTC. Its translation is CASTDGTDQQGSGYTF. The chain recombines TRBV5-4 with TRBJ1-2; 7 bases are shared with TRBD1. The CDR3 extends over 16 amino acids. The trim removed 6 bases at V and 7 bases at J, leaving 18 bases unmatched. Germline V gene data show CDR1 as SGHNT and CDR2 as YYREEE (reference sequence).

The chain links TRBV7-6 to TRBJ1-4; the D gene is possibly TRBD1 (6 bases). The germline V gene encodes CDR1 SGHVS and CDR2 FNYEAQ. CDR3 length: 16 amino acids. The V end was cut by 5 bases, the J end by 4 bases, with 17 bases between. CDR3 in DNA: TGTGCCAGCAGCCCCAGGGAGGGGGGGCTTAATGAAAAACTGTTTTTT. Translating gives CASSPREGGLNEKLFF.

The gene calls are TRBV28 and TRBJ2-7; D remains unclear. The CDR3 totals 11 residues. Trimming pared 3 bases from V and 6 bases from J, leaving 6 bases between. Looked up from germline, CDR1 is MDHEN and CDR2 is SYDVKM. The CDR3 region has the DNA TGTGCCAGCAGTTTTGAAGCCGAGCAGTACTTC. It translates to CASSFEAEQYF.

A few counts support this clone. V usage is TRBV2 and J usage is TRBJ2-5; 9 nucleotides match TRBD1. Germline loops: CDR1 SNHLY, CDR2 FYNNEI. The ends lost 8 bases at V and 7 bases at J; junction bases unmatched: 8. This CDR3 is built from 13 residues. CDR3 protein: CASGGTGSLTQYF. In DNA form, the CDR3 reads TGTGCCAGCGGAGGGACAGGGTCATTGACCCAGTACTTC.

V is TRBV15 and J is TRBJ1-1; no definite D call. V lost 1 base and J lost 1, with 7 bases in between. This CDR3 spans 14 amino acids. Germline V CDR1 and CDR2: LNHNV, YYDKDF (reference sequence). Here the CDR3 reads CATSRAPQNTEAFF. DNA of the CDR3: TGTGCCACCAGCAGAGCTCCACAGAACACTGAAGCTTTCTTT.

The chain has TRBV9 and TRBJ1-1; D remains unclear. The V and J ends lost 9 bases and 2 bases respectively, with 26 bases between them. Germline V gene sequence: CDR1 SGDLS, CDR2 YYNGEE. The CDR3 totals 17 residues. The CDR3 DNA reads as TGTGCCACCGACGAGAATTATCCGGGTCACCATAACACTGAAGCTTTCTTT. Amino acid sequence: CATDENYPGHHNTEAFF.

The rearrangement links TRBV3-1 (or the pseudogene TRBV3-2) to TRBJ2-7; D not resolved. Trimming stripped 4 bases from V and 4 bases from J, with 8 bases between. The CDR3 consists of 12 residues. Germline V CDR1 and CDR2: LGHDT, YNNKEL (reference sequence). CDR3 coding DNA: TGTGCCAGCAGCCTTACAGCTTACGAGCAGTACTTC. Protein sequence: CASSLTAYEQYF.

This chain links TRBV7-2 with TRBJ2-2; TRBD1 agrees at 9 bases. Trimming cost V 1 base and J 3 bases; bases outside gene matches: 6. Per the germline V gene, CDR1 is SGHTA and CDR2 is FQGNSA. This CDR3 comprises 17 residues. The CDR3 loop is CASSLVRTGAYTGELFF. The CDR3 coding sequence is TGTGCCAGCAGCTTAGTAAGGACAGGGGCGTACACCGGGGAGCTGTTTTTT.

The V call is TRBV5-4, the J call TRBJ1-1; D is ambiguous. This CDR3 has 15 amino acids. Germline loops: CDR1 SGHNT, CDR2 YYREEE (reference sequence). The V end was cut by 0 bases, the J end by 0 bases, with 9 bases between. CDR3 DNA: TGTGCCAGCAGCTTGGAAGGCGGAGTGAACACTGAAGCTTTCTTT. This gives the protein CASSLEGGVNTEAFF. The whole variable domain, remainder taken from reference TRBV5-4 and TRBJ1-1, is ETGVTQSPTHLIKTRGQQVTLRCSSQSGHNTVSWYQQALGQGPQFIFQYYREEENGRGNFPPRFSGLQFPNYSSELNVNALELDDSALYLCASSLEGGVNTEAFFGQGTRLTVV.

The chain links TRBV7-2 to TRBJ2-1, with TRBD2 matching 8 bases. The CDR3 is 15 residues long. Unmatched junction bases numbered 3, after V lost 5 bases and J lost 0 bases. Germline V CDR1 and CDR2: SGHTA, FQGNSA. In nucleotides, the CDR3 is TGTGCCAGCAGCCGCGGGGGGCCCTCCTACAATGAGCAGTTCTTC. Encoded protein: CASSRGGPSYNEQFF.

The chain has TRBV5-6 and TRBJ1-3, with D tentatively TRBD1 (5 bases). Germline V gives CDR1 SGHDT, CDR2 YYEEEE. V dropped 7 bases and J dropped 0 bases, with 14 bases sitting between them. The CDR3 sequence is 15 residues long. The CDR3 reads CASADSPLSGNTIYF. CDR3 nucleotide sequence: TGTGCCAGCGCCGACAGTCCACTCTCTGGAAACACCATATATTTT.

The V and J genes are TRBV5-4 and TRBJ2-1; 12 bases fit TRBD2. The CDR3 totals 15 residues. Germline V gene sequence: CDR1 SGHNT, CDR2 YYREEE (reference sequence). Trimming at V came to 1 base and at J to 10 bases, leaving 6 bases not matched to a gene. This CDR3 is CASSLRLAGVQEQFF. Here the CDR3 DNA reads TGTGCCAGCAGCTTGAGACTAGCGGGGGTACAAGAGCAGTTCTTC.

The chain is built from TRBV24-1 and TRBJ1-2; the match to TRBD1 covers 7 bases. V trimming: 4 bases; J trimming: 2 bases; junction bases outside the gene matches: 3. The CDR3 sequence is 14 residues long. Germline CDR1 reads KGHDR; CDR2 reads SFDVKD. The CDR3 reads CATSEHRGNYGYTF. For the CDR3, the DNA is TGTGCCACCAGTGAGCACAGGGGAAACTATGGCTACACCTTC.

The DNA of the CDR3 is TGTGCCAGCTCACTCCGGGGACAGGGTTGGATTTTGAACACTGAAGCTTTCTTT. Its protein is CASSLRGQGWILNTEAFF. The chain uses TRBV18 and TRBJ1-1, with TRBD1 matching over 9 bases. The CDR3 has 18 amino acids. Losses at the gene ends were 4 bases for V and 0 bases for J; bases not matched to a gene: 12. Germline loops: CDR1 KGHSH, CDR2 LQKENI.

J is TRBJ2-3 and V is TRBV4-1; TRBD2 matches 7 bases. This CDR3 is 14 amino acids long. The junction had 9 bases not matched to a gene; V was cut back by 4 bases and J by 8 bases. Germline CDR1 reads MGHRA; CDR2 reads YSYEKL. The CDR3: CASSRGRSGGTQYF. The CDR3 DNA reads as TGCGCCAGCAGCCGGGGACGCTCGGGAGGTACGCAGTATTTT.

The chain combines TRBV6-2 or TRBV6-3 with TRBJ2-3, with 8 bases matching TRBD2. CDR3 length: 14 amino acids. The V and J ends lost 6 bases and 1 base, in that order; junction bases with no gene match: 3. Germline V gene sequence: CDR1 MNHEY, CDR2 SVGEGT. As DNA, the CDR3 is TGTGCCAGCAGCCCGACTAGCGGCACAGATACGCAGTATTTT. Protein: CASSPTSGTDTQYF.